This T cell receptor beta chain was sequenced in a study of immunodeficiency (dated by TCRdb to between 2018 and 2021). For the wider study: The repertoires were analyzed to search for VDJ recombination defects and oligoclonality.

Fewer naive CD4 and especially CD8 T cells, with expanded effector memory subpopulations, were found in the patients. Before TCR sequencing, CD3+CD4+ T cells were sorted from fresh PBMCs. The V end loses 0 bases and the J end loses 0 bases, and a stretch of 6 bases separates them. Including cysteine and phenylalanine, the CDR3 has 15 amino acids. Only CDR3 DNA remains: 45 bases, in frame from the first base. Reading the germline V gene gives CDR1 MDHEN and CDR2 SYDVKM. The study at large found these results: V-J pairing and productive entropy in CD4+ T cells appeared similar in patients and controls. Severe oligoclonality, as judged by top-100 and total clonotype frequencies, was observed in patient CD8+ T cells but not in patient CD4+ T cells. In entropy comparisons, n=3 (open circles) was shown for patients versus healthy controls, and a thymic development effect was only suggested as possible.

After extraction using the QIAamp DNA Blood Mini Kit, genomic DNA was sent off for immunoSEQ repertoire analysis. CDR3 regions were amplified by multiplex PCR from a standard quantity of genomic DNA template. An Illumina platform was used to sequence the PCR products. On the authors' methods: Sequences were mapped to a reference, using V, D and J gene definitions from IMGT. Closely related sequences were merged by a nearest-neighbor clustering algorithm so that PCR and sequencing errors were removed. V, D and J usage in productive unique and total sequences was analyzed using ImmunoSEQ Analyzer tools and R version 3.6.1. In TCRdb, the immuneACCESS table is reduced to in-frame sequences with V and J assigned. These tables do not hold every clone; where another copy was compared, an unresolved V gene accounts for under half, and the others remain unexplained. V, J and clone size were drawn from that table, and D and trimming were deduced from the DNA. This sample is represented by 2,500 or so clones; around nine tenths of them were singletons. Approximately 19% of the sample is taken by the ten largest.

In the case of this clone: Its antigen is currently not known. No per-base quality is available; no much larger clone lies one base away.

Recombination connected TRBV28 to TRBJ1-5, with an unclear D gene assignment. Input material: CD4+ T cells from blood. This sequence originates from a woman aged 18-29 years with POLD1 deficiency. The CDR3 protein is CASSLWTVSNQPQHF. The DNA reads as follows: TGTGCCAGCAGTTTATGGACTGTTAGCAATCAGCCCCAGCATTTT.